This passage covers 15 T cell receptor beta chains from one sample sequenced in a study of T cell responses to AZD1222 COVID-19 vaccine. Clones were sequenced by immunoSEQ multiplex PCR, and TCRdb holds only the in-frame ones, with some missing. The sample holds 130,000 or so clones; about 90% are singletons and the top ten take 2.5% to 3.5%. Sequenced here: peripheral blood, sampled on day 0 of AZD1222 vaccination. The origin of the receptors is an adult in good health.

The chain has TRBV5-6 and TRBJ2-1, with D tentatively TRBD2 (6 bases). CDR3 length: 14 amino acids. Trimming stripped 5 bases from V and 8 bases from J, with 17 bases between. The germline gives CDR1 SGHDT, CDR2 YYEEEE. The CDR3, as DNA: TGTGCCAGCAGTTTCCGGGCCCCGGGGGATGAGCAGTTCTTC. Translation gives CASSFRAPGDEQFF.

The chain has TRBV7-9 and TRBJ1-4, with 9 bases that match TRBD1. J lost 0 bases, V lost 1 base, and 3 bases had no gene match. The CDR3 contains 17 residues. Germline V gives CDR1 SEHNR, CDR2 FQNEAQ (reference sequence). The CDR3 nucleotides read TGTGCCAGCAGCTTAGGGTACAGGGGGCCAACTAATGAAAAACTGTTTTTT. It translates to CASSLGYRGPTNEKLFF.

V usage is TRBV28 and J usage is TRBJ2-7, with unresolved D. CDR1 is MDHEN, CDR2 SYDVKM, per germline. This CDR3 has 11 residues. V lost 5 bases and J 3 bases, leaving 5 bases between the germline ends. The DNA for the CDR3 is TGTGCCAGCAGTCGGTACTACGAGCAGTACTTC. This codes for CASSRYYEQYF.

The chain is built from TRBV5-1 and TRBJ2-6, with 10 bases fitting TRBD2. The CDR3 totals 17 residues. The trim removed 1 base at V and 0 bases at J, leaving 1 base unmatched. Germline CDR1 and CDR2: SGHRS and YFSETQ. The CDR3 sequence is CASSLSSGGSGANVLTF. The CDR3 coding sequence is TGCGCCAGCAGCTTGTCTAGCGGGGGCTCTGGGGCCAACGTCCTGACTTTC.

This clone is a singleton in its sample. The rearrangement links TRBV7-9 to TRBJ2-7; 11 bases agree with TRBD1. V lost 2 bases and J lost 6; bases outside the gene matches: 3. The CDR3 runs 14 residues. Germline CDR1 and CDR2: SEHNR and FQNEAQ (reference sequence). This CDR3 is CASSLSGQGGEQYF. The CDR3 DNA reads TGTGCCAGCAGCTTATCGGGACAGGGGGGCGAGCAGTACTTC.

This sequence joins TRBV5-1 and TRBJ2-7, with D maybe TRBD1 (6 bases). CDR3 length equals 11 residues. Germline V gene data show CDR1 as SGHRS and CDR2 as YFSETQ. V lost 4 bases and J 7 bases, leaving 9 bases between the germline ends. In DNA form, the CDR3 reads TGCGCCAGCAGCAGGGACAATGAGCAGTACTTC. Encoded protein: CASSRDNEQYF.

The genes are TRBV4-2 and TRBJ2-7; D gene uncertain. Germline V lookup: CDR1 LGHNA, CDR2 YNFKEQ. This CDR3 has 16 residues. V dropped 1 base and J dropped 2 bases, with 15 bases sitting between them. Written as DNA, the CDR3 is TGTGCCAGCAGCCAAGCTAGAGAGGCCGACGCCTACGAGCAGTACTTC. Its protein is CASSQAREADAYEQYF.

The rearrangement links TRBV5-1 to TRBJ2-7; 14 bases map to TRBD2. Trimming took 4 bases from V and 0 from J; bases not matched to a gene: 0. This CDR3 region has 15 residues. Germline CDR1 SGHRS, CDR2 YFSETQ. The CDR3 sequence: CASSGLAGGSYEQYF. CDR3 sequence (DNA): TGCGCCAGCAGCGGACTAGCGGGAGGCTCCTACGAGCAGTACTTC.

The chain employs TRBV29-1 and TRBJ1-1; TRBD1 aligns across 9 bases. With V trimmed by 3 bases and J by 4 bases, 9 bases remained unmatched. The germline V gene has CDR1 SQVTM and CDR2 ANQGSEA. The CDR3 is 15 residues long. The CDR3: CSVDPRTGAATEAFF. CDR3 DNA: TGCAGCGTTGATCCCCGGACAGGGGCGGCCACTGAAGCTTTCTTT.

The chain links TRBV4-3 to TRBJ1-4; 7 positions agree with TRBD1. Germline CDR1 is LGHNA and CDR2 is YSLEER. The V segment lost 0 bases and the J segment 4 bases; nucleotides outside the gene matches: 8. The CDR3 runs 17 residues. CDR3 loop: CASSQDLQGGVNEKLFF. The CDR3 DNA reads TGCGCCAGCAGCCAAGATCTCCAGGGGGGGGTTAATGAAAAACTGTTTTTT.

The chain couples TRBV2 to TRBJ2-1, with 8 bases aligning to TRBD2. V dropped 6 bases and J dropped 7; count of bases not matched to a gene: 11. The germline CDR1 and CDR2 sequences are SNHLY and FYNNEI. CDR3 length: 15 residues. The CDR3 DNA is TGTGCCAGCAGCCTCGGACTAGCCACCTGGAATGAGCAGTTCTTC. As protein: CASSLGLATWNEQFF.

This clone is a singleton in its sample. The chain combines TRBV25-1 with TRBJ2-3; D not certain. V lost 0 bases and J 12 bases, leaving 13 bases between the germline ends. There are 13 residues in the CDR3. Per germline, CDR1 MGHDK and CDR2 SYGVNS. The CDR3 region has the DNA TGTGCCAGCAGTGAATATGCAGGAAGCATTCAGTATTTT. Encoded protein: CASSEYAGSIQYF.

The V gene is TRBV7-2, the J gene TRBJ2-1; 12 nucleotides line up with TRBD2. The trim removed 3 bases at V and 9 bases at J, leaving 9 bases unmatched. Germline V CDR1 and CDR2: SGHTA, FQGNSA. The CDR3 has 16 residues. The CDR3 DNA reads as TGTGCCAGCAGCTTGGCTAGCGGGAGGGCCAGGGGTGAGCAGTTCTTC. Residues: CASSLASGRARGEQFF.

The rearrangement joins TRBV6-5 to TRBJ2-5; D remains ambiguous. V was pared by 0 bases and J by 0 bases, with 5 bases between. This CDR3 is 14 amino acids long. Germline assignment: CDR1 MNHEY and CDR2 SVGAGI. CDR3 DNA sequence: TGTGCCAGCAGTTACTCGGGCTACCAAGAGACCCAGTACTTC. It codes for CASSYSGYQETQYF.

This rearrangement joins TRBV7-2 to TRBJ2-3, with D unclear. The V end lost 5 bases, the J end lost 2 bases, and 5 bases lay between the germline ends. This CDR3 spans 12 amino acids. Looked up from germline, CDR1 is SGHTA and CDR2 is FQGNSA. CDR3 DNA: TGTGCCAGCAGCAGATACACAGATACGCAGTATTTT. Its translation is CASSRYTDTQYF.